A single sample gave rise to the 21 T cell receptor beta chains below, sequenced in a study of OX40 agonist ivuxolimab in advanced cancers. Profiled with immunoSEQ multiplex PCR; TCRdb holds only in-frame clones, not every one. The sample holds 72,000 or so clones, roughly 87% seen once. The sample was CD4+ or CD8+ T cells sorted from blood, taken in a trial of the OX40 agonist ivuxolimab. The receptors come from an adult with an advanced solid tumor such as melanoma, head and neck, liver or kidney cancer.

The chain uses TRBV5-1 and TRBJ1-6; no reliable D call. This CDR3 is built from 13 residues. V was pared by 2 bases and J by 2 bases, with 2 bases between. Germline V lookup: CDR1 SGHRS, CDR2 YFSETQ. The CDR3 nucleotides read TGCGCCAGCAGCTTCACCTATAATTCACCCCTCCACTTT. Amino acid sequence: CASSFTYNSPLHF. The full variable domain, with the rest looked up from reference TRBV5-1 and TRBJ1-6, is KAGVTQTPRYLIKTRGQQVTLSCSPISGHRSVSWYQQTPGQGLQFLFEYFSETQRNKGNFPGRFSGRQFSNSRSEMNVSTLELGDSALYLCASSFTYNSPLHFGNGTRLTVT.

This clone was counted a single time. The CDR3 spells CASSGWSPRNTIYF. The CDR3 DNA reads TGTGCCAGCAGCGGCTGGAGCCCGAGAAACACCATATATTTT. The chain recombines TRBV11-1 with TRBJ1-3; D not resolved. Trimming removed 5 bases at V and 5 bases at J, with 13 bases between. CDR1 is SGHAT, CDR2 FQDESV, per germline (reference sequence). This CDR3 contains 14 residues.

The rearrangement uses TRBV10-3 and TRBJ2-7; 10 bases fit TRBD2. V shed 6 bases and J 6 bases; nucleotides not matched to a gene: 11. This CDR3 has 15 residues. The germline V gene has CDR1 ENHRY and CDR2 SYGVKD. The CDR3 loop is CAISPLAGVLGEQYF. CDR3 DNA sequence: TGTGCCATCAGCCCTCTAGCGGGAGTTTTGGGCGAGCAGTACTTC.

The chain has TRBV18 and TRBJ2-7; 11 positions match TRBD1. Trimming took 6 bases from V and 3 from J; bases not matched to a gene: 4. This CDR3 is built from 14 residues. Germline V CDR1 and CDR2: KGHSH, LQKENI. The CDR3, as DNA: TGTGCCAGCTCGAGGGACAGGGGGTTCTACGAGCAGTACTTC. This codes for CASSRDRGFYEQYF. The variable domain in full, completed from reference TRBV18 and TRBJ2-7, reads NAGVMQNPRHLVRRRGQEARLRCSPMKGHSHVYWYRQLPEEGLKFMVYLQKENIIDESGMPKERFSAEFPKEGPSILRIQQVVRGDSAAYFCASSRDRGFYEQYFGPGTRLTVT.

The chain combines TRBV28 with TRBJ2-3; 13 bases map to TRBD2. The CDR3 is 18 residues long. Germline assignment: CDR1 MDHEN and CDR2 SYDVKM. Trimming at V came to 3 bases and at J to 2 bases, leaving 8 bases not matched to a gene. In nucleotides, the CDR3 is TGTGCCAGCAGTTTCGCTTGGACTAGCGGGGGATACACAGATACGCAGTATTTT. Its protein is CASSFAWTSGGYTDTQYF.

V gene TRBV5-6 combines with J gene TRBJ2-1; D ambiguous. The V end lost 3 bases, the J end lost 9 bases, and 7 bases lay between the germline ends. This CDR3 is 11 amino acids long. CDR1 is SGHDT and CDR2 is YYEEEE in the germline V gene. CDR3 sequence reads: CASSWVGEQFF. In DNA, the CDR3 is TGTGCCAGCAGCTGGGTAGGTGAGCAGTTCTTC. Drawing the rest from reference TRBV5-6 and TRBJ2-1, the complete variable domain is DAGVTQSPTHLIKTRGQQVTLRCSPKSGHDTVSWYQQALGQGPQFIFQYYEEEERQRGNFPDRFSGHQFPNYSSELNVNALLLGDSALYLCASSWVGEQFFGPGTRLTVL.

This clone appeared a single time. The chain is built from TRBV5-6 and TRBJ2-2; D is perhaps TRBD1 or TRBD2 (5 bases each). The CDR3 is 17 residues long. Trimming cost V 4 bases and J 0 bases, with 16 bases left between them. Looked up from germline, CDR1 is SGHDT and CDR2 is YYEEEE. For the CDR3, the DNA is TGTGCCAGCAGCCCTTACTGGGACGCCTCGAACACCGGGGAGCTGTTTTTT. This gives the protein CASSPYWDASNTGELFF.

This CDR3 reads CASSDSLAFFSGANVLTF. The CDR3 DNA is TGTGCCAGCAGTGACTCACTAGCGTTCTTCTCTGGGGCCAACGTCCTGACTTTC. The J gene is TRBJ2-6, the V gene TRBV2, with TRBD2 matching over 7 bases. The J segment lost 0 bases and the V segment lost 3 bases, leaving 8 bases of the junction unmatched. From germline, CDR1 is SNHLY and CDR2 FYNNEI. This CDR3 has 18 residues.

This rearrangement joins TRBV7-9 to TRBJ2-7, with 8 bases fitting TRBD2. CDR3 length: 15 amino acids. The junction had 6 bases not matched to a gene; V was cut back by 5 bases and J by 0 bases. Per germline, CDR1 SEHNR and CDR2 FQNEAQ (reference sequence). The CDR3 loop is CASSLGLADSYEQYF. CDR3 bases: TGTGCCAGCAGCCTTGGACTAGCAGACTCCTACGAGCAGTACTTC.

The chain joins TRBV5-1 to TRBJ2-3; possibly TRBD1 for D (5 bases). Looked up from germline, CDR1 is SGHRS and CDR2 is YFSETQ. The CDR3 is 16 amino acids. V was pared by 0 bases and J by 2 bases, with 13 bases between. The CDR3 loop is CASSLAFQGITDTQYF. The CDR3 DNA sequence: TGCGCCAGCAGCTTGGCTTTTCAGGGAATCACAGATACGCAGTATTTT.

The gene calls are TRBV5-1 and TRBJ2-5; TRBD1 is a possible D gene (5 bases). CDR3 length: 16 amino acids. In germline, CDR1 is SGHRS, CDR2 YFSETQ. Trimming took 1 base from V and 1 from J, leaving 14 bases between them. Here the CDR3 DNA reads TGCGCCAGCAGCTTGAATTCAGGGATTGGCCAAGAGACCCAGTACTTC. Translated, it gives CASSLNSGIGQETQYF.

The rearrangement links TRBV12-5 to TRBJ2-5, with 8 bases fitting TRBD1. CDR3 size: 14 residues. V was pared by 9 bases and J by 4 bases, with 10 bases of the junction left unmatched. From germline, CDR1 is LGHNT and CDR2 FRNRAP. DNA for the CDR3: TGTGCTAGACCCCCAGGACAGGGTGGAGAGACCCAGTACTTC. Translated, it gives CARPPGQGGETQYF. The full variable domain, completed using reference TRBV12-5 and TRBJ2-5, is DARVTQTPRHKVTEMGQEVTMRCQPILGHNTVFWYRQTMMQGLELLAYFRNRAPLDDSGMPKDRFSAEMPDATLATLKIQPSEPRDSAVYFCARPPGQGGETQYFGPGTRLLVL.

V is TRBV6-6 and J is TRBJ1-1; D gene uncertain. This CDR3 has 13 amino acids. V lost 0 bases and J lost 7, with 9 bases in between. Looked up from germline, CDR1 is MNHNY and CDR2 is SVGAGI (reference sequence). This chain's CDR3 is CASSYSSSIEAFF. The DNA for the CDR3 is TGTGCCAGCAGTTACTCATCCTCGATTGAAGCTTTCTTT.

This chain joins TRBV27 and TRBJ2-3; possibly TRBD1 for D (5 bases). V lost 3 bases to trimming and J lost 3 bases, with 10 bases between them. Germline CDR1 MNHEY, CDR2 SMNVEV (reference sequence). The CDR3 has 14 amino acids. The CDR3 coding sequence is TGTGCCAGCAGTTTTGTGCAGGGTACAGATACGCAGTATTTT. Its protein product is CASSFVQGTDTQYF.

This clone appeared once. The chain has TRBV18 and TRBJ2-3; 7 bases agree with TRBD1. CDR1 and CDR2 (germline): KGHSH, LQKENI. The CDR3 length is 15 residues. The trim removed 3 bases at V and 4 bases at J, leaving 7 bases unmatched. CDR3 nucleotides: TGTGCCAGCTCACCTGCGACAGGGAGCCCAGATACGCAGTATTTT. Translation: CASSPATGSPDTQYF.

This chain joins TRBV5-4 and TRBJ2-3; D may match TRBD1 or TRBD2 (5 bases each). Germline V lookup: CDR1 SGHNT, CDR2 YYREEE (reference sequence). CDR3 size: 15 residues. The V end lost 3 bases, the J end lost 0 bases, and 11 bases lay between the germline ends. CDR3 sequence reads: CASSYYRDSTDTQYF. The CDR3 bases are TGTGCCAGCAGCTATTACCGGGACAGCACAGATACGCAGTATTTT.

V is TRBV7-2 and J is TRBJ1-2; no firm D call. The germline CDR1 and CDR2 sequences are SGHTA and FQGNSA. The CDR3 is 15 residues long. V was shortened by 1 base and J by 0 bases, with 9 bases between the two germline ends. CDR3 in DNA: TGTGCCAGCAGCTTAGATTACAGAGCTAACTATGGCTACACCTTC. Amino acid sequence: CASSLDYRANYGYTF.

The chain uses TRBV20-1 and TRBJ1-4, with no clear D. The germline gives CDR1 DFQATT, CDR2 SNEGSKA (reference sequence). CDR3 length: 10 amino acids. Trimming stripped 5 bases from V and 5 bases from J, with 3 bases between. CDR3 region: CSAGNEKLFF. The CDR3 DNA is TGCAGTGCTGGGAATGAAAAACTGTTTTTT.

The chain has TRBV2 and TRBJ2-1, with 15 bases that match TRBD2. This CDR3 region has 14 residues. The V gene's germline CDR1 is SNHLY and CDR2 FYNNEI. The trim removed 7 bases at V and 9 bases at J, leaving 4 bases unmatched. CDR3 amino acids: CASTGTSGRSEQFF. The CDR3 coding sequence is TGTGCCAGCACCGGGACTAGCGGGAGGAGTGAGCAGTTCTTC.

The CDR3 protein is CASSRRGGKGDTQYF. The CDR3 DNA reads as TGTGCCAGCAGCCGCCGGGGAGGGAAGGGGGATACGCAGTATTTT. The V gene is TRBV5-6, the J gene TRBJ2-3; 7 bases are a match to TRBD2. The CDR3 length is 15 residues. Germline V CDR1 and CDR2: SGHDT, YYEEEE. The junction had 11 bases not matched to a gene; V was cut back by 4 bases and J by 6 bases.

CDR3 residues: CASRREDTQYF. Written as DNA, the CDR3 is TGCGCCAGCAGAAGGGAAGATACGCAGTATTTT. The chain has TRBV5-1 and TRBJ2-3; D is unclear. Germline CDR1 is SGHRS and CDR2 is YFSETQ. This CDR3 spans 11 amino acids. V was cut by 5 bases and J by 5 bases, with 6 bases left in between.